The entry below gives a single TCR beta chain sequence along with its context. Its antigen remains unknown. TCRdb's table, derived via immunoSEQ multiplex PCR, lists solely in-frame clones and lacks some. Among 1.5 million to 1.9 million clones listed, around 98% were seen once. This sample stems from a study of shared clonotypes between healthy human individuals. Study-level results: Larger richness was generally estimated for naive than memory subsets. Sampling involved blood alone; tissue repertoires likely differ.

There are 16 residues in the CDR3. From germline, CDR1 is SGHRS and CDR2 YFSETQ. J lost 6 bases, V lost 0 bases, and 3 bases had no gene match. The TCR sequence derives from a man aged 25-40 years in good health. The specimen was naive CD4+ T cells sorted from blood. Subset in this sample: CD45RA+ positively selected. The chain employs TRBV5-1 and TRBJ2-2, with 12 bases that match TRBD2. The CDR3 DNA is TGCGCCAGCAGCTTGGGGACTAGCGGGATTGCCGGGGAGCTGTTTTTT. Protein sequence: CASSLGTSGIAGELFF. Combining the CDR3 with reference TRBV5-1 and TRBJ2-2 gives the whole variable domain KAGVTQTPRYLIKTRGQQVTLSCSPISGHRSVSWYQQTPGQGLQFLFEYFSETQRNKGNFPGRFSGRQFSNSRSEMNVSTLELGDSALYLCASSLGTSGIAGELFFGEGSRLTVL.